This T cell receptor (beta chain) was sequenced for a study of blood T cell repertoires in COVID-19. TCRdb keeps only in-frame clones here, not all; method: immunoSEQ multiplex PCR. The table records more than 35,000 clones, roughly nine tenths of them present only once. This CDR3 contains 12 residues. Germline V gene sequence: CDR1 MDHEN, CDR2 SYDVKM. Between the trimmed V and J ends, which lost 6 bases and 0 bases, there was a span of 6 bases. This sequence originates from a man between 60 and 75 years old with acute or convalescent COVID-19. The specimen was peripheral blood. This chain uses TRBV28 with TRBJ2-7; D uncertain. The DNA for the CDR3 is TGTGCCAGCAGGACTGGCTCCTACGAGCAGTACTTC. As protein: CASRTGSYEQYF.